A single sample gave rise to the 14 T cell receptor beta chains below, sequenced in a study of blood T cells in healthy people across ages. Primed by a sample-barcoded 5' primer and a J-beta primer mix, a second PCR proceeded for about 7 to 11 cycles. TCRdb reprocessed the 5' RACE reads via MiXCR and lists one record per CDR3 protein. The sample has 1.5 million to 2 million distinct CDR3 sequences, about 49% seen once. The sample taken for sequencing was blood. The receptors were gathered from a woman aged 40 to 50 in good health.

V is TRBV12-3 or TRBV12-4 and J is TRBJ2-7; 12 bases align to TRBD1. Trimming took 5 bases from V and 5 from J; bases not matched to a gene: 10. The CDR3 runs to 16 residues. The CDR3 coding sequence is TGTGCCAGCAGTGGGATTCCGGGACAGGGGGCCAACGAGCAGTACTTC. This translates into CASSGIPGQGANEQYF.

This clonotype has just one count. One junction end disagrees with the germline gene, perhaps due to a read error. The chain has TRBV15 and TRBJ2-3; 7 bases line up with TRBD2. The germline V gene has CDR1 LNHNV and CDR2 YYDKDF (reference sequence). CDR3 length: 15 amino acids. CDR3 DNA: TGTGCCACCAGTGGCCTGGGGGGGAGCACAGATACGCGGTATTTT. It translates to CATSGLGGSTDTRYF.

The V and J genes are TRBV2 and TRBJ2-1; 7 nucleotides agree with TRBD1. V was clipped by 6 bases and J by 7 bases; unmatched bases: 6. Germline V gene data show CDR1 as SNHLY and CDR2 as FYNNEI. This CDR3 is 13 amino acids long. CDR3 protein: CASSNNRGNEQFF. DNA for the CDR3: TGTGCCAGCAGCAACAACAGGGGAAATGAGCAGTTCTTC.

This clonotype has only a few counts. The chain couples TRBV20-1 to TRBJ2-7; perhaps TRBD1 as D (7 bases). The CDR3 sequence is 13 residues long. CDR1 is DFQATT, CDR2 SNEGSKA, per germline (reference sequence). Trimming left V 4 bases short and J 3 bases short, with 13 bases between. This CDR3 reads CSAISRGVYEQYF. DNA for the CDR3: TGCAGTGCTATATCCAGGGGGGTCTACGAGCAGTACTTC.

The chain uses TRBV3-1 and TRBJ2-7; no definite D call. The germline CDR1 and CDR2 sequences are LGHDT and YNNKEL (reference sequence). The length of the CDR3 is 12 residues. Trimming removed 3 bases at V and 5 bases at J, with 8 bases between. CDR3 coding DNA: TGTGCCAGCAGCCATGTCCCCCACGAGCAGTACTTC. As protein: CASSHVPHEQYF.

This chain connects TRBV15 to TRBJ2-7; D is unresolved. V shed 1 base and J shed 4 bases, with 8 bases lying between them. Germline loops: CDR1 LNHNV, CDR2 YYDKDF (reference sequence). This CDR3 is built from 13 residues. Written as DNA, the CDR3 is TGTGCCACCAGCAGAGGAGTTCATTACGAGCAGTACTTC. It is translated as CATSRGVHYEQYF.

CDR3 sequence reads: CASSSLGSSEETQFF. CDR3 DNA sequence: TGTGCCAGCAGCTCGCTGGGAAGTAGCGAAGAGACCCAGTTCTTC. J is TRBJ2-1 and V is TRBV7-9; TRBD2 is a possible D gene (5 bases). Germline assignment: CDR1 SEHNR and CDR2 FQNEAQ (reference sequence). The V end was cut by 4 bases, the J end by 13 bases, with 23 bases between. The CDR3 has 15 residues.

The chain uses TRBV2 and TRBJ2-3; tentatively, D is TRBD1 or TRBD2 (5 bases each). Germline values: CDR1 SNHLY, CDR2 FYNNEI. This CDR3 region has 13 residues. Trimming took 6 bases from V and 5 from J, leaving 12 bases between them. For the CDR3, the DNA is TGTGCCAGCAGCGGGGCTCTCCTAGATACGCAGTATTTT. Encoded protein: CASSGALLDTQYF.

This clonotype was recorded a few times. This sequence joins TRBV7-2 and TRBJ2-4; 8 bases are shared with TRBD2. The end of the DNA fits TRBJ2-7 better, so the J call may be wrong. The CDR3 is made up of 14 amino acids. Germline V gene data show CDR1 as SGHTA and CDR2 as FQGNSA. In DNA, the CDR3 is TGTGCCAGCAGCTTAAGCGGGAGTGTCGGCGAGCAGTACTTC. Protein product: CASSLSGSVGEQYF.

This clonotype came up a few times. The gene calls are TRBV27 and TRBJ2-7, with 8 bases aligning to TRBD1. The V gene end was trimmed by 5 bases and the J gene end by 3 bases; junction bases not matched to a gene: 12. Germline CDR1 is MNHEY and CDR2 is SMNVEV (reference sequence). The CDR3 runs to 16 residues. The CDR3 spells CASSPLPGQGVYEQYF. In DNA, the CDR3 is TGTGCCAGCAGTCCGTTGCCCGGACAGGGTGTCTACGAGCAGTACTTC.

The chain has TRBV25-1 and TRBJ2-3; TRBD1 is a possible D gene (6 bases). V dropped 3 bases and J dropped 2 bases, with 15 bases sitting between them. The CDR3 length is 16 residues. CDR1 is MGHDK and CDR2 is SYGVNS in the germline V gene. The CDR3: CASSDRGAGATDTQYF. For the CDR3, the DNA is TGTGCCAGCAGTGATCGGGGCGCAGGGGCCACAGATACGCAGTATTTT.

The CDR3 reads CASSSNGGRSYGYTF. The CDR3 DNA is TGCGCCAGCAGCTCTAACGGGGGTAGGAGCTATGGCTACACCTTC. The chain links TRBV5-1 to TRBJ1-2; D is possibly TRBD1 (5 bases). The CDR3 loop spans 15 amino acids. Germline assignment: CDR1 SGHRS and CDR2 YFSETQ. Trimming left V 3 bases short and J 4 bases short, with 16 bases between.

This clonotype was observed a few times. The gene calls are TRBV5-1 and TRBJ2-5; perhaps TRBD1 as D (5 bases). The CDR3 contains 15 residues. V lost 4 bases, J lost 4 bases, and 17 bases lay in between. The germline CDR1 and CDR2 sequences are SGHRS and YFSETQ. This chain's CDR3 is CASSVAPPGRETQYF. Written as DNA, the CDR3 is TGCGCCAGCAGCGTGGCCCCCCCAGGGCGAGAGACCCAGTACTTC.

The table lists this clonotype with a few counts. V and J are TRBV7-2 and TRBJ2-4, with a weak D call TRBD2 (7 bases). V gave up 8 bases and J gave up 5 bases, with 13 bases separating them. The CDR3 runs to 13 residues. Germline lookup yields CDR1 SGHTA and CDR2 FQGNSA. CDR3 sequence reads: CASRRGGENIQYF. The DNA of the CDR3 is TGTGCCAGCCGAAGGGGGGGTGAAAACATTCAGTACTTC.